These T cell receptor beta chains were read from a single sample in a study of T cells in Graves' hyperthyroidism and ophthalmopathy. TCRdb re-derived calls from the multiplex PCR reads in MiXCR, one entry per CDR3 protein. The sample consists of about 500,000 distinct CDR3 sequences, about 16% of them appearing once. Sequenced input: blood. The origin of the receptors is a woman aged 25 to 39 with Graves' ophthalmopathy. CDR3s include the opening cysteine and the closing phenylalanine or tryptophan. A D gene is named only where the DNA matches it firmly. Size values are once, few and many counts, or a class for expanded clones, and some rows have none.

v_gene	len	j_gene	abundance	d_gene	CDR3aa	CDR3nt
TRBV7-3	15	TRBJ1-1	many	-	CASSEGPTINTEAFF	TGTGCCAGCAGCGAGGGCCCGACCATTAACACTGAAGCTTTCTTT
TRBV7-2	16	TRBJ2-7	few	TRBD2	CASSRGTSGTRYEQYF	TGTGCCAGCAGCCGGGGGACTAGCGGGACCCGGTACGAGCAGTACTTC
TRBV5-5	14	TRBJ2-5	many	TRBD2	CASSPGGVQETQYF	TGTGCCAGCAGCCCGGGGGGGGTCCAAGAGACCCAGTACTTC
TRBV9	15	TRBJ2-5	many	-	CASSVATAGQETQYF	TGTGCCAGCAGCGTAGCTACGGCGGGCCAAGAGACCCAGTACTTC
TRBV2	15	TRBJ2-5	many	TRBD2	CASSDRLASQETQYF	TGTGCCAGCAGTGATCGACTAGCGAGCCAAGAGACCCAGTACTTC
TRBV12-3/TRBV12-4	13	TRBJ1-1	few	-	CASSLGSLLEAFF	TGTGCCAGCAGTTTGGGCAGCCTCCTTGAAGCTTTCTTT
TRBV25-1	17	TRBJ1-2	-	TRBD1	CASSGLISGGPGDGYTF	TGTGCCAGCAGTGGCCTAATTTCAGGGGGCCCCGGAGATGGCTACACCTTC
TRBV6-2/TRBV6-3	14	TRBJ2-2	-	TRBD1	CASSDRVGFGELFF	TGTGCCAGCTCCGACAGGGTTGGTTTCGGGGAGCTGTTTTTT
TRBV4-3	16	TRBJ2-3	-	TRBD2	CASSQAASGRADTQYF	TGCGCCAGCAGCCAAGCGGCTAGCGGGAGAGCAGATACGCAGTATTTT
TRBV30	16	TRBJ2-3	few	TRBD2	CAWSPPGSGSTDTQYF	TGTGCCTGGAGTCCTCCGGGTAGCGGGAGCACAGATACGCAGTATTTT
TRBV10-3	13	TRBJ2-5	few	-	CAISAREKETQYF	TGTGCCATCTCCGCGAGGGAAAAAGAGACCCAGTACTTC
TRBV19	17	TRBJ2-2	-	TRBD2	CASTGLGSGSFGGELFF	TGTGCCAGTACCGGCTTAGGGAGCGGGAGTTTTGGCGGGGAGCTGTTTTTT
TRBV18	13	TRBJ2-7	many	TRBD1	CASSQGQGSEQYF	TGTGCCAGCTCACAGGGACAGGGTTCCGAGCAGTACTTC